The next 16 T cell receptor beta chains were all read from a single sample in a study of response to subunit inactivated influenza vaccine. TCRdb called the RT-PCR reads again in MiXCR, with one record for every CDR3 protein. This sample has around 530,000 distinct CDR3 sequences; 10% to 15% occur once, and the top ten carry about a tenth. The sequenced sample was PBMCs from blood, obtained on the day of vaccination. These receptors were collected from a man aged 50 to 60 who received an inactivated influenza vaccine.

This rearrangement joins TRBV6-2 or TRBV6-3 to TRBJ2-2, with 9 bases aligning to TRBD1. The CDR3 is 18 residues long. V lost 2 bases and J lost 7; bases outside the gene matches: 14. CDR1 and CDR2 (germline): MNHEY, SVGEGT. The DNA of the CDR3 is TGTGCCAGCAGTTACACCACCGGGACAGGGTTTGTTATCGGGGAGCTGTTTTTT. Protein sequence: CASSYTTGTGFVIGELFF.

Only a few counts were recorded for this clonotype. V is TRBV5-1 and J is TRBJ2-1; D ambiguous. V dropped 1 base and J dropped 8 bases, with 10 bases sitting between them. The CDR3 runs to 13 residues. CDR1 and CDR2 from the germline V gene are SGHRS and YFSETQ. This CDR3 is CASSLLSEYEQFF. The CDR3 DNA is TGCGCCAGCAGCTTGTTGAGCGAATATGAGCAGTTCTTC.

The CDR3 DNA is TGTGCCAGCAGTCCGATTCGAACTAGGCTCCAAGAGACCCAGTACTTC. This translates into CASSPIRTRLQETQYF. The chain has TRBV27 and TRBJ2-5; a weak D match, TRBD2 (5 bases). The CDR3 is made up of 16 amino acids. The germline CDR1 and CDR2 sequences are MNHEY and SMNVEV (reference sequence). The germline V and J ends were trimmed by 5 bases and 1 base, with 17 bases remaining between them.

The V and J genes are TRBV28 and TRBJ2-3, with TRBD1 matching over 10 bases. The CDR3 has 16 amino acids. The germline V gene encodes CDR1 MDHEN and CDR2 SYDVKM. With V trimmed by 6 bases and J by 1 base, 7 bases remained unmatched. The CDR3 sequence is CASSPLGTGGTDTQYF. The CDR3 DNA is TGTGCCAGCAGCCCATTGGGGACAGGGGGCACAGATACGCAGTATTTT. Using reference TRBV28 and TRBJ2-3 for the parts outside the CDR3, the full variable domain is DVKVTQSSRYLVKRTGEKVFLECVQDMDHENMFWYRQDPGLGLRLIYFSYDVKMKEKGDIPEGYSVSREKKERFSLILESASTNQTSMYLCASSPLGTGGTDTQYFGPGTRLTVL.

The chain recombines TRBV28 with TRBJ2-1, with TRBD1 identical over 8 bases. In germline, CDR1 is MDHEN, CDR2 SYDVKM. The CDR3 totals 16 residues. The V segment lost 6 bases and the J segment 4 bases; nucleotides outside the gene matches: 11. Written as DNA, the CDR3 is TGTGCCAGCAGCCCCTTCCCGGGACAGGCATACAATGAGCAGTTCTTC. Translation: CASSPFPGQAYNEQFF. The whole variable domain, remainder taken from reference TRBV28 and TRBJ2-1, is DVKVTQSSRYLVKRTGEKVFLECVQDMDHENMFWYRQDPGLGLRLIYFSYDVKMKEKGDIPEGYSVSREKKERFSLILESASTNQTSMYLCASSPFPGQAYNEQFFGPGTRLTVL.

This clonotype was detected many times. The gene calls are TRBV3-1 and TRBJ2-7; D might be TRBD1 (6 bases). Trimming pared 1 base from V and 3 bases from J, leaving 13 bases between. The CDR3 consists of 15 residues. Looked up from germline, CDR1 is LGHDT and CDR2 is YNNKEL (reference sequence). CDR3 coding DNA: TGTGCCAGCAGCCAAGGGACAGTGCGTGTCTACGAGCAGTACTTC. This translates into CASSQGTVRVYEQYF.

The chain links TRBV20-1 to TRBJ2-5, with D uncertain. Germline V gene sequence: CDR1 DFQATT, CDR2 SNEGSKA (reference sequence). The CDR3 extends over 14 amino acids. With 6 bases removed from V and 1 base from J, the gap between germline ends came to 15 bases. DNA for the CDR3: TGCAGTGCGGATAAAAACTTGGTCCAAGAGACCCAGTACTTC. Protein: CSADKNLVQETQYF.

The sample holds many counts of this clonotype. The chain recombines TRBV20-1 with TRBJ2-3; perhaps TRBD2 as D (5 bases). The CDR3 runs to 13 residues. The V end was cut by 3 bases, the J end by 1 base, with 8 bases between. Germline V gene lookup returns CDR1 DFQATT and CDR2 SNEGSKA (reference sequence). CDR3: CSASLAGTDTQYF. For the CDR3, the DNA is TGCAGTGCTAGTCTAGCCGGCACAGATACGCAGTATTTT.

This clonotype was counted ten times or more. The rearrangement uses TRBV20-1 and TRBJ2-2, with 8 bases matching TRBD2. The V segment lost 3 bases and the J segment 4 bases; nucleotides outside the gene matches: 4. The germline V gene has CDR1 DFQATT and CDR2 SNEGSKA (reference sequence). The CDR3 consists of 14 residues. The CDR3 loop is CSASRLAGTGELFF. CDR3 nucleotide sequence: TGCAGTGCTAGTCGGCTAGCGGGCACCGGGGAGCTGTTTTTT.

This clonotype showed up many times. The chain recombines TRBV7-8 with TRBJ2-3; D is perhaps TRBD2 (5 bases). Trimming removed 4 bases at V and 1 base at J, with 15 bases between. Germline loops: CDR1 SGHVS, CDR2 FQNEAQ. CDR3 length equals 16 residues. The CDR3 bases are TGTGCCAGCAGCTCCGTGAGGGTCAGAGGCACAGATACGCAGTATTTT. Residues: CASSSVRVRGTDTQYF.

This clonotype was counted many times. The chain recombines TRBV7-2 with TRBJ2-7; D perhaps matches TRBD1 (6 bases). The CDR3 covers 14 residues. The germline gives CDR1 SGHTA, CDR2 FQGNSA. Between the trimmed V and J ends, which lost 3 bases and 3 bases, there was a span of 12 bases. The CDR3 is CASSFTTGYYEQYF. The CDR3 DNA sequence: TGTGCCAGCAGCTTCACCACAGGGTACTACGAGCAGTACTTC.

Ten or more counts support this clonotype. The chain links TRBV7-9 to TRBJ2-7; D tentatively reads TRBD1 or TRBD2 (5 bases each). The V and J ends lost 5 bases and 1 base respectively, with 12 bases between them. The CDR3 totals 14 residues. In germline, CDR1 is SEHNR, CDR2 FQNEAQ (reference sequence). CDR3 bases: TGTGCCAGCAGCGCATCCGGGGCGTCCTACGAGCAGTACTTC. It codes for CASSASGASYEQYF.

The genes are TRBV7-9 and TRBJ1-2, with 8 bases identical to TRBD1. Germline V gene lookup returns CDR1 SEHNR and CDR2 FQNEAQ (reference sequence). The junction had 6 bases not matched to a gene; V was cut back by 2 bases and J by 4 bases. This CDR3 has 15 amino acids. The CDR3 protein is CASSLLGQAVYGYTF. CDR3 bases: TGTGCCAGCAGCTTATTGGGACAGGCTGTCTATGGCTACACCTTC. Looking up the rest from reference TRBV7-9 and TRBJ1-2 gives the full variable domain: DTGVSQNPRHKITKRGQNVTFRCDPISEHNRLYWYRQTLGQGPEFLTYFQNEAQLEKSRLLSDRFSAERPKGSFSTLEIQRTEQGDSAMYLCASSLLGQAVYGYTFGSGTRLTVV.

The rearrangement joins TRBV5-1 to TRBJ2-2, with TRBD1 matching 8 bases. Germline V gene data show CDR1 as SGHRS and CDR2 as YFSETQ. The V segment lost 4 bases and the J segment 5 bases; nucleotides outside the gene matches: 7. The CDR3 spans 15 residues. CDR3 bases: TGCGCCAGCAGCGGGACAGGTGCGGGAACCGGGGAGCTGTTTTTT. It specifies CASSGTGAGTGELFF.

The chain uses TRBV6-2 or TRBV6-3 and TRBJ1-2; D is unclear. This CDR3 contains 14 residues. Trimming stripped 0 bases from V and 8 bases from J, with 13 bases between. The germline V gene encodes CDR1 MNHEY and CDR2 SVGEGT. CDR3 in amino acids: CASSYSTPRGGYTF. In DNA, the CDR3 is TGTGCCAGCAGTTACTCCACACCCCGAGGGGGCTACACCTTC.

The chain has TRBV5-1 and TRBJ1-5; D possibly corresponds to TRBD1 (5 bases). With 0 bases removed from V and 7 bases from J, the gap between germline ends came to 11 bases. The CDR3 has 14 residues. From germline, CDR1 is SGHRS and CDR2 YFSETQ. CDR3 residues: CASSLASGDQPQHF. The CDR3 nucleotides read TGCGCCAGCAGCTTGGCGTCCGGGGACCAGCCCCAGCATTTT.